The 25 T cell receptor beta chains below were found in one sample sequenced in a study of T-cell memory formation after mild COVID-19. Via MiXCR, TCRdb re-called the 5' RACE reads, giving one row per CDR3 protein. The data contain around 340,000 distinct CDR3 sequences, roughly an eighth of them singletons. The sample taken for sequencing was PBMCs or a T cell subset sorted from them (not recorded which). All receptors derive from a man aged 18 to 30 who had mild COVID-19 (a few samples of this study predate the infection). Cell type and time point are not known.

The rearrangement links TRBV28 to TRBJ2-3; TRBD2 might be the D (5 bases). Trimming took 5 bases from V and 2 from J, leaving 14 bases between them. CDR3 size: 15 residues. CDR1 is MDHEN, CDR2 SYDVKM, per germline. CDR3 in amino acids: CASSTTGEHTDTQYF. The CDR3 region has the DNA TGTGCCAGCAGTACGACCGGGGAGCACACAGATACGCAGTATTTT.

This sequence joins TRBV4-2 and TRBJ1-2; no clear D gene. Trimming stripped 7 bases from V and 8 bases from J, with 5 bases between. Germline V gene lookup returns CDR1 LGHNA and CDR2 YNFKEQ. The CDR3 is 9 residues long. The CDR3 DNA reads TGTGCCAGCAAAGCGGGCTACACCTTC. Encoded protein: CASKAGYTF.

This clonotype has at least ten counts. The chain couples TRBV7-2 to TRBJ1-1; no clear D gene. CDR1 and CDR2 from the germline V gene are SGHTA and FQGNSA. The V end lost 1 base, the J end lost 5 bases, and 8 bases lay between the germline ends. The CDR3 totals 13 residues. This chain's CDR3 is CASSLGAGTEAFF. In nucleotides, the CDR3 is TGTGCCAGCAGCTTAGGGGCGGGGACTGAAGCTTTCTTT.

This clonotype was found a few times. In nucleotides, the CDR3 is TGTGCCAGCACCCCCTGGGGGGGGATGAGGGATGAGCAGTTCTTC. It translates to CASTPWGGMRDEQFF. This chain connects TRBV6-2 or TRBV6-3 to TRBJ2-1; 7 positions match TRBD2. The CDR3 has 15 residues. Trimming took 7 bases from V and 8 from J; bases not matched to a gene: 14. Germline CDR1 MNHEY, CDR2 SVGEGT.

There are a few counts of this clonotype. CDR3: CASSGRGGGDLTDTQYF. The DNA for the CDR3 is TGTGCCAGCAGCGGGAGGGGCGGGGGAGATCTCACAGATACGCAGTATTTT. The V call is TRBV9, the J call TRBJ2-3, with 7 bases matching TRBD2. Germline lookup yields CDR1 SGDLS and CDR2 YYNGEE. The length of the CDR3 is 17 residues. V lost 3 bases and J lost 2; bases outside the gene matches: 12.

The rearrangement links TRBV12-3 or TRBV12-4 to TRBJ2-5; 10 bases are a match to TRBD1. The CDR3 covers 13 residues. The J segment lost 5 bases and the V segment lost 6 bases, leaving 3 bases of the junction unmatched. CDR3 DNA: TGTGCCAGCAGGGGGACAGGGGAGGAGACCCAGTACTTC. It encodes CASRGTGEETQYF.

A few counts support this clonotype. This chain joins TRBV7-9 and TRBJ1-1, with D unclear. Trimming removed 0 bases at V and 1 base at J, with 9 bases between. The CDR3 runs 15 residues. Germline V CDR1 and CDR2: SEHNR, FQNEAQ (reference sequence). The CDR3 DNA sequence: TGTGCCAGCAGCTTAGCAGTTCCCTGGAACACTGAAGCTTTCTTT. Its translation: CASSLAVPWNTEAFF.

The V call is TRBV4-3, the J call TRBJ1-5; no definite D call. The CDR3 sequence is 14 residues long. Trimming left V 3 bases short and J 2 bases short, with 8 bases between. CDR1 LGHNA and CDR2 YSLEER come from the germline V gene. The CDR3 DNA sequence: TGCGCCAGCAGCCAGAGACGAGGCAATCAGCCCCAGCATTTT. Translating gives CASSQRRGNQPQHF.

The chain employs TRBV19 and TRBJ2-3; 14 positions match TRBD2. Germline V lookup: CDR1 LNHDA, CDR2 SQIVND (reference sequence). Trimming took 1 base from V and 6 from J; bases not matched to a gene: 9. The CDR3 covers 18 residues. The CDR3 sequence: CASSIAPGLAGAEDTQYF. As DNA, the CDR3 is TGTGCCAGTAGTATAGCTCCGGGACTAGCGGGGGCAGAGGATACGCAGTATTTT.

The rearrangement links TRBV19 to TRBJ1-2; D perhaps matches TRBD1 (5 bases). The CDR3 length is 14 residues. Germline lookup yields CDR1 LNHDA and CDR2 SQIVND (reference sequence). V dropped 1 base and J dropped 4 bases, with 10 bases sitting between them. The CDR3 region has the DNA TGTGCCAGTAGTATAGCTCGACAGTCCTATGGCTACACCTTC. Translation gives CASSIARQSYGYTF.

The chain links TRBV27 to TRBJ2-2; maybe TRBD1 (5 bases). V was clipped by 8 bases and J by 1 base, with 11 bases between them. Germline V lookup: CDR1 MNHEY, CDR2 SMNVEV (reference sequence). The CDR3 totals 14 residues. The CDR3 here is CASRRGQNTGELFF. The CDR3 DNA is TGTGCCAGCCGAAGAGGACAGAACACCGGGGAGCTGTTTTTT.

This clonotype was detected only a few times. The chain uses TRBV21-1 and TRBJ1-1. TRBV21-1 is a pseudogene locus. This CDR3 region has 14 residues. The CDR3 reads CASSPHRMNTEAFF. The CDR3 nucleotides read TGTGCCAGCAGCCCGCACCGGATGAACACTGAAGCTTTCTTT.

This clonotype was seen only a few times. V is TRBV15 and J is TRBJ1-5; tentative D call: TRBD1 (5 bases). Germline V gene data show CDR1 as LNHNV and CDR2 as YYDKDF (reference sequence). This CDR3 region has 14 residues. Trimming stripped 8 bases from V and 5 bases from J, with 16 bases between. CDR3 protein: CATAPSGPHQPQHF. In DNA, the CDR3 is TGTGCCACCGCACCCTCGGGACCCCATCAGCCCCAGCATTTT. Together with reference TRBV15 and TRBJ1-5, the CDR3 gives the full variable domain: DAMVIQNPRYQVTQFGKPVTLSCSQTLNHNVMYWYQQKSSQAPKLLFHYYDKDFNNEADTPDNFQSRRPNTSFCFLDIRSPGLGDTAMYLCATAPSGPHQPQHFGDGTRLSIL.

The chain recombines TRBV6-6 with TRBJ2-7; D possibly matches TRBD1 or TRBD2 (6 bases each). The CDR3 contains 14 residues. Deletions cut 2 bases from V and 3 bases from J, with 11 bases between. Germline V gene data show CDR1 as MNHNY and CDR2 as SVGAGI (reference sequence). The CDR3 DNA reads TGTGCCAGCAGTTACGGGGGGCGCTTCTACGAGCAGTACTTC. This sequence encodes CASSYGGRFYEQYF.

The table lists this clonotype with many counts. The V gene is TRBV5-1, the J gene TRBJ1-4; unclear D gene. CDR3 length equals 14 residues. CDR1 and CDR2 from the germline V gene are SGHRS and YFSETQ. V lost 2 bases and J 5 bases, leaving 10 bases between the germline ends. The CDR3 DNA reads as TGCGCCAGCAGCTTTCAGTTTAACAATGAAAAACTGTTTTTT. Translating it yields CASSFQFNNEKLFF. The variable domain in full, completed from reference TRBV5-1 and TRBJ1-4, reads KAGVTQTPRYLIKTRGQQVTLSCSPISGHRSVSWYQQTPGQGLQFLFEYFSETQRNKGNFPGRFSGRQFSNSRSEMNVSTLELGDSALYLCASSFQFNNEKLFFGSGTQLSVL.

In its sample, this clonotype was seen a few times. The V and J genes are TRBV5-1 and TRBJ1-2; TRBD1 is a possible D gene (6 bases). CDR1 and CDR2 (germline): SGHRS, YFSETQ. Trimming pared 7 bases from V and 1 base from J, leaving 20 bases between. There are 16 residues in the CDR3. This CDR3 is CASVPGQPAGNYGYTF. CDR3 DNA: TGCGCCAGCGTCCCTGGACAGCCCGCTGGTAACTATGGCTACACCTTC.

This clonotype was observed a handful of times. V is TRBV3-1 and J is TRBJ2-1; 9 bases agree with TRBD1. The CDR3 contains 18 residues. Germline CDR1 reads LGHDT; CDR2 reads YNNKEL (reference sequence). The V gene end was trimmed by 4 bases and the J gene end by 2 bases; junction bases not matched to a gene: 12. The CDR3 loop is CASSPTGGFFSTYNEQFF. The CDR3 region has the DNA TGTGCCAGCAGCCCGACAGGGGGTTTTTTCTCTACCTACAATGAGCAGTTCTTC.

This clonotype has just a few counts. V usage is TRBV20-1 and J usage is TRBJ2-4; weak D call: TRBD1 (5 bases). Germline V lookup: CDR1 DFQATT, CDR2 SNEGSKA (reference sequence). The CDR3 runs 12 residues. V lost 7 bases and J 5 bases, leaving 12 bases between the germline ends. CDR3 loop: CSDGRAQNIQYF. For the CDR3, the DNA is TGCAGTGACGGCAGGGCCCAAAACATTCAGTACTTC.

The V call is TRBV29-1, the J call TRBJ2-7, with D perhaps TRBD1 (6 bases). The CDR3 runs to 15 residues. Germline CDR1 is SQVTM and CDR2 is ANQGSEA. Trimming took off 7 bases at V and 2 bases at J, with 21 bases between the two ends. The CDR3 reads CSGTYFRGGTYEQYF. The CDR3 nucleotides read TGCAGCGGGACCTATTTCAGGGGCGGCACCTACGAGCAGTACTTC.

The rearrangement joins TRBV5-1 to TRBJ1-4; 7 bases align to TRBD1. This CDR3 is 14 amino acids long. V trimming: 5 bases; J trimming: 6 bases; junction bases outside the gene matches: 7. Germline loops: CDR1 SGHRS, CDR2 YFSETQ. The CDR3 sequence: CASSMGTADEKLFF. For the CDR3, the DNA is TGCGCCAGCAGTATGGGGACAGCGGATGAAAAACTGTTTTTT.

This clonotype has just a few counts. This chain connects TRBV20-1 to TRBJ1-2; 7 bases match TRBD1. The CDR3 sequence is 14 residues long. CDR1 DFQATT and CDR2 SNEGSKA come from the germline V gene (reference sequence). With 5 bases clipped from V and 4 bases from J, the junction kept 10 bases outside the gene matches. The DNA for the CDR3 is TGCAGTGCTCCTATGCAGGGGGAGGGCTATGGCTACACCTTC. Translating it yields CSAPMQGEGYGYTF.

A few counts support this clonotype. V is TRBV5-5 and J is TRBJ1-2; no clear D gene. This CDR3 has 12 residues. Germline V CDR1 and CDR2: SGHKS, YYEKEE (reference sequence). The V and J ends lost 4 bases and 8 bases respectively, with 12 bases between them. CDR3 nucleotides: TGTGCCAGCAGCCTCGGACGGACGGGCTACACCTTC. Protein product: CASSLGRTGYTF.

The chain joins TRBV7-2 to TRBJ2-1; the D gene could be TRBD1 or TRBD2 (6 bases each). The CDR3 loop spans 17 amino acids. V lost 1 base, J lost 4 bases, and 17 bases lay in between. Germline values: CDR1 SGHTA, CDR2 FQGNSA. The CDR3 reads CASSLVVGGLPYNEQFF. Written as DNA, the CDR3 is TGTGCCAGCAGCTTAGTTGTCGGGGGCCTCCCTTACAATGAGCAGTTCTTC.

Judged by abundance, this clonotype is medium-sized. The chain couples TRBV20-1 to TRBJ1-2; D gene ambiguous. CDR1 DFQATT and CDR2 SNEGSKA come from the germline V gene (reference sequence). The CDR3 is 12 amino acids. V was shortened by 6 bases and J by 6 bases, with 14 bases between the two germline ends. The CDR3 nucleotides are TGCAGTGCAGCGAGTGATAAGGATGGCTACACCTTC. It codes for CSAASDKDGYTF.

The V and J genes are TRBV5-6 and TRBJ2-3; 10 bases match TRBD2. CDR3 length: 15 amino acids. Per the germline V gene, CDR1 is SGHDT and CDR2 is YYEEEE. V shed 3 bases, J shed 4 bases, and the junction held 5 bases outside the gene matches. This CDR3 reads CASSSAGGLSDTQYF. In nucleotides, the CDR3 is TGTGCCAGCAGCTCAGCGGGGGGGCTTTCAGATACGCAGTATTTT. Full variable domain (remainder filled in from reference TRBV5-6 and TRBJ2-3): DAGVTQSPTHLIKTRGQQVTLRCSPKSGHDTVSWYQQALGQGPQFIFQYYEEEERQRGNFPDRFSGHQFPNYSSELNVNALLLGDSALYLCASSSAGGLSDTQYFGPGTRLTVL.